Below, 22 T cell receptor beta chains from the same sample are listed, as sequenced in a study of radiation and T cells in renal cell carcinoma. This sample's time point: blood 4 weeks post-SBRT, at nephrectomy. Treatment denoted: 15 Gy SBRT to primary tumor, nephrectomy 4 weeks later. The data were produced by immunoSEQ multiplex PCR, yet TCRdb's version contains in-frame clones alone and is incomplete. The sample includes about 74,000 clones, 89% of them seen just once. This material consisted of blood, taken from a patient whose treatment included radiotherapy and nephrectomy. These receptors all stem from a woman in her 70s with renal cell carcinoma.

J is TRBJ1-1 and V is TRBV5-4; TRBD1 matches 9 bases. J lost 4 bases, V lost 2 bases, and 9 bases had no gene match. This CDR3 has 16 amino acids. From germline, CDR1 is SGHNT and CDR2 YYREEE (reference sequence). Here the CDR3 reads CASSFIRGQGSTEAFF. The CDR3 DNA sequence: TGTGCCAGCAGCTTCATTCGGGGACAGGGATCCACTGAAGCTTTCTTT.

CDR3 coding DNA: TGTGCCAGCAGAATCCGGGACCATACCTACGAGCAGTACTTC. Translating it yields CASRIRDHTYEQYF. The rearrangement links TRBV6-5 to TRBJ2-7; D possibly matches TRBD1 or TRBD2 (5 bases each). Germline values: CDR1 MNHEY, CDR2 SVGAGI. The germline V and J ends were trimmed by 6 bases and 2 bases, with 14 bases remaining between them. The CDR3 extends over 14 amino acids.

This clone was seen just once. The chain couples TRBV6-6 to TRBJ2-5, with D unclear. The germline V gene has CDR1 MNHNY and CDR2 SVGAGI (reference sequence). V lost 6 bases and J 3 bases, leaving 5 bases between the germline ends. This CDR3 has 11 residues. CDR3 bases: TGTGCCAGCAGGGTCAAAGAGACCCAGTACTTC. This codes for CASRVKETQYF.

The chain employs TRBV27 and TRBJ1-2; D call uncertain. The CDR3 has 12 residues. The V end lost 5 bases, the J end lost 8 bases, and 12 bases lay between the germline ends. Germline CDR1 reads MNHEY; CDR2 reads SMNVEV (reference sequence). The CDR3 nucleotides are TGTGCCAGCAGTGGCCCGGTAAGCGGCTACACCTTC. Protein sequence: CASSGPVSGYTF.

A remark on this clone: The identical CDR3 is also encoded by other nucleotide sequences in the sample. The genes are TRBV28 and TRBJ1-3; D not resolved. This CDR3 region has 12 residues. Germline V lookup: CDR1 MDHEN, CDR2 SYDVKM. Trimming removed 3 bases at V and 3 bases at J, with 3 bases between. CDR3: CASSFGGNTIYF. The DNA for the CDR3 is TGTGCCAGCAGTTTTGGTGGAAACACCATATATTTT.

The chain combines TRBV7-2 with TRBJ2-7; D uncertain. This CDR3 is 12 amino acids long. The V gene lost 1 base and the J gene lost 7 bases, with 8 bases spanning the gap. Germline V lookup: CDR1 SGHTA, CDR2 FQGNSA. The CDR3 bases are TGTGCCAGCAGCTTAGGGGGTTGGGAGCAGTACTTC. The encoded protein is CASSLGGWEQYF.

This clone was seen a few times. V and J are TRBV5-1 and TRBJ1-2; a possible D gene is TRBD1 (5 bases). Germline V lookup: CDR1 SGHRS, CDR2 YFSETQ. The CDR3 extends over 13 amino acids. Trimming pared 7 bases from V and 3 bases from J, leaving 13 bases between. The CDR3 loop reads CASRRDSDYGYTF. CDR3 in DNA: TGCGCCAGCCGCCGAGACAGTGACTATGGCTACACCTTC. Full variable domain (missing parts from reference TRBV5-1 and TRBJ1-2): KAGVTQTPRYLIKTRGQQVTLSCSPISGHRSVSWYQQTPGQGLQFLFEYFSETQRNKGNFPGRFSGRQFSNSRSEMNVSTLELGDSALYLCASRRDSDYGYTFGSGTRLTVV.

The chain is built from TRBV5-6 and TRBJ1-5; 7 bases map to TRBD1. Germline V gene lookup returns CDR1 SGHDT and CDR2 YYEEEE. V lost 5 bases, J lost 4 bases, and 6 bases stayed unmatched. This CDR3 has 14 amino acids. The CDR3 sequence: CASSTGTVNQPQHF. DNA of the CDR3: TGTGCCAGCAGTACCGGGACAGTTAATCAGCCCCAGCATTTT.

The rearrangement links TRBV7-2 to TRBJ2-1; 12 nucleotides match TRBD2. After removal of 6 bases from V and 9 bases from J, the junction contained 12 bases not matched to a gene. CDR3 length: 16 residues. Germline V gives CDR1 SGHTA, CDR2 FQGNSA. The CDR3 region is CASRPLLAGGKSEQFF. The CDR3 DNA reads TGTGCCAGCAGGCCCTTACTAGCGGGGGGAAAGAGTGAGCAGTTCTTC.

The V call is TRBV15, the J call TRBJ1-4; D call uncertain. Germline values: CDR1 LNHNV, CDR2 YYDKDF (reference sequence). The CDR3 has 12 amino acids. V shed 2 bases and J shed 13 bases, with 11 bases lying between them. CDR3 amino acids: CATSRSALGLFF. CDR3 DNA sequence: TGTGCCACCAGCAGATCCGCCTTAGGACTGTTTTTT.

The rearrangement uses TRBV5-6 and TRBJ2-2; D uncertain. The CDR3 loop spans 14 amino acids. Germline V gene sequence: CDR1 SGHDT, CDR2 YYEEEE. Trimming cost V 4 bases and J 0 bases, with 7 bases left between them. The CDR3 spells CASSPFTNTGELFF. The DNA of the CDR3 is TGTGCCAGCAGCCCGTTCACGAACACCGGGGAGCTGTTTTTT.

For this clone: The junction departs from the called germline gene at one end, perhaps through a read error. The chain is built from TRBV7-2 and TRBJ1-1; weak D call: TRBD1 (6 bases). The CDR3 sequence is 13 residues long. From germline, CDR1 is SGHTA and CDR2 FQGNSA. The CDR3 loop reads CASSLAWDTGAFF. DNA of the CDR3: TGTGCCAGCAGCTTAGCGTGGGACACTGGAGCTTTCTTT. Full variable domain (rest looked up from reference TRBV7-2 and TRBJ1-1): GAGVSQSPSNKVTEKGKDVELRCDPISGHTALYWYRQSLGQGLEFLIYFQGNSAPDKSGLPSDRFSAERTGGSVSTLTIQRTQQEDSAVYLCASSLAWDTGAFFGQGTRLTVV.

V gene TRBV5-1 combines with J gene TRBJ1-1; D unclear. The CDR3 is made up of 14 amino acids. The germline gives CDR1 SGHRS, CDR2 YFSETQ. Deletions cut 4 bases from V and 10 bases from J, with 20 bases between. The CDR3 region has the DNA TGCGCCAGCAGCCGCGATTCTCCGGCCGGGGTAGCTTTCTTT. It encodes CASSRDSPAGVAFF.

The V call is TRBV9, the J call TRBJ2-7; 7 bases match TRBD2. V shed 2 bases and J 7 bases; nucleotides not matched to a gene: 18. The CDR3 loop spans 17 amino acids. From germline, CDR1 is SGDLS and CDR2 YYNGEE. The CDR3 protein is CASSVAGGTTTPREQYF. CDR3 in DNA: TGTGCCAGCAGCGTCGCCGGTGGGACTACCACCCCGAGGGAGCAGTACTTC. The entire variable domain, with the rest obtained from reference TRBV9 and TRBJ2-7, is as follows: DSGVTQTPKHLITATGQRVTLRCSPRSGDLSVYWYQQSLDQGLQFLIQYYNGEERAKGNILERFSAQQFPDLHSELNLSSLELGDSALYFCASSVAGGTTTPREQYFGPGTRLTVT.

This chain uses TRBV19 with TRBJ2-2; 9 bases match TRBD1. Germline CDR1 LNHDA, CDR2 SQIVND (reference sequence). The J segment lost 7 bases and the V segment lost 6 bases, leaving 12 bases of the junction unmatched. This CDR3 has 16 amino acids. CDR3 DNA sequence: TGTGCCAGTAGCCGCCGGGACAGGGCGCTTCGCGGGGAGCTGTTTTTT. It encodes CASSRRDRALRGELFF.

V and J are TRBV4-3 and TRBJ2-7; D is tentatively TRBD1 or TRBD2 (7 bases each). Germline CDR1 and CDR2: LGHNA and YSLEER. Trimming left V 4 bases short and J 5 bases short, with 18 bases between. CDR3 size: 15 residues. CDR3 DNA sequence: TGCGCCAGCAGCCGGGAGGGGACAGCGGTCCACGAGCAGTACTTC. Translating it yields CASSREGTAVHEQYF.

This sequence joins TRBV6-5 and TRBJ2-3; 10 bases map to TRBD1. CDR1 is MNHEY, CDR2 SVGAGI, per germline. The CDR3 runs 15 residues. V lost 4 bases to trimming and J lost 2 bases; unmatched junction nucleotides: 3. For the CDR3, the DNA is TGTGCCAGCAGTTTGACAGGGGGCCCCACAGATACGCAGTATTTT. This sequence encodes CASSLTGGPTDTQYF.

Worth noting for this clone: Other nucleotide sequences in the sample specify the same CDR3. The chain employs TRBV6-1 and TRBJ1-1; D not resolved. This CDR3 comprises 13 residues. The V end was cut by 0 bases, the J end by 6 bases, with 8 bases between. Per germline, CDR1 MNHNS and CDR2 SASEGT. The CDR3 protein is CASSEAQAAEAFF. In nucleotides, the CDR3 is TGTGCCAGCAGTGAAGCTCAGGCAGCTGAAGCTTTCTTT.

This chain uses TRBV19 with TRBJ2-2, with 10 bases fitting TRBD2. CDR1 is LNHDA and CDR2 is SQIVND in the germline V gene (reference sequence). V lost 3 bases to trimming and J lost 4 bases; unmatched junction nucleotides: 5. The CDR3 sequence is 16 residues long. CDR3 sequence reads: CASSIQSGGATGELFF. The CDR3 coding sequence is TGTGCCAGTAGTATCCAAAGCGGGGGGGCCACCGGGGAGCTGTTTTTT.

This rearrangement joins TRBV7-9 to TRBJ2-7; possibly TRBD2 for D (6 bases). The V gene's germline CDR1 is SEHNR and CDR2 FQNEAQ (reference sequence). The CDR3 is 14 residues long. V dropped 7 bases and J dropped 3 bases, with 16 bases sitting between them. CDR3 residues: CASMGGASDYEQYF. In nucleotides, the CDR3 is TGTGCCAGCATGGGGGGAGCCAGTGACTACGAGCAGTACTTC.

CDR3 sequence reads: CASSTGPGGNQPQHF. For the CDR3, the DNA is TGTGCCAGCAGTACCGGGCCGGGGGGAAATCAGCCCCAGCATTTT. The rearrangement joins TRBV6-1 to TRBJ1-5; weak D call: TRBD1 (5 bases). The CDR3 totals 15 residues. Trimming took off 5 bases at V and 4 bases at J, with 15 bases between the two ends. Germline V CDR1 and CDR2: MNHNS, SASEGT.

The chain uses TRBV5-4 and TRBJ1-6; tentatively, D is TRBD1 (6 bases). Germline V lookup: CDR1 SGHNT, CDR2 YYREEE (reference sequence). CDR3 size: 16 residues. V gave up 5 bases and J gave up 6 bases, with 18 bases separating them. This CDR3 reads CASSWGLAGTNSPLHF. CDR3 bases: TGTGCCAGCAGTTGGGGGCTCGCGGGAACTAATTCACCCCTCCACTTT.